A single TCR beta chain is shown here with its context. The antigen remains unidentified. The data derive from a study of T cells in localized non-small cell lung cancer. Study-wide results and limits: Among the top 100 tumor clones, a median roughly 57 appeared in adjacent lung.

Sequencing used immunoSEQ multiplex PCR; TCRdb keeps in-frame clones, though not all of them. The table lists around 40,000 clones, 86% of them singletons, with 5% to 7% in the top ten. From germline, CDR1 is MDHEN and CDR2 SYDVKM. V lost 6 bases and J 9 bases, leaving 14 bases between the germline ends. CDR3 length equals 13 residues. The chain recombines TRBV28 with TRBJ2-2; D possibly uses TRBD1 or TRBD2 (7 bases each). The sequence came from a man aged 40 to 70 with stage I lung adenocarcinoma. Source: peripheral blood, taken before any cancer treatment. CDR3 region: CASRGGGLRELFF. In nucleotides, the CDR3 is TGTGCCAGCAGGGGAGGGGGCCTCAGGGAGCTGTTTTTT. Combining the CDR3 with reference TRBV28 and TRBJ2-2 gives the whole variable domain DVKVTQSSRYLVKRTGEKVFLECVQDMDHENMFWYRQDPGLGLRLIYFSYDVKMKEKGDIPEGYSVSREKKERFSLILESASTNQTSMYLCASRGGGLRELFFGEGSRLTVL.